The sequence of this T cell receptor beta chain was determined in a study of cytomegalovirus exposure and HLA in healthy donors. Study information: Samples from HLA-typed donors yielded 65 million to 85 million unique TCRs in an early data release.

Whole-study results and caveats: Reports indicate that TCR beta sequences accurately predicted the HLA-A and HLA-B alleles of most subjects. The records held CMV serostatus as the only immune exposure information.

Germline-derived CDR1 and CDR2 are SGHRS and YFSETQ. Deletions cut 5 bases from V and 1 base from J, with 16 bases between. This CDR3 is 16 amino acids long. The PCR used 60 Vbeta and 13 Jbeta primers. Here immunoSEQ multiplex PCR was the method, and the copy in TCRdb shows in-frame clones only, minus some. The sample holds approximately 170,000 clones, under 90% seen once. As regards this clone: Antigen specificity is unknown.

What was sequenced was PBMCs. The chain couples TRBV5-1 to TRBJ2-1, with a tentative D call TRBD2 (6 bases). The receptor comes from a male donor in good health and CMV-seronegative. CDR3 sequence reads: CASSIGSEGSYNEQFF. CDR3 coding DNA: TGCGCCAGCAGTATAGGATCGGAGGGTTCCTACAATGAGCAGTTCTTC.